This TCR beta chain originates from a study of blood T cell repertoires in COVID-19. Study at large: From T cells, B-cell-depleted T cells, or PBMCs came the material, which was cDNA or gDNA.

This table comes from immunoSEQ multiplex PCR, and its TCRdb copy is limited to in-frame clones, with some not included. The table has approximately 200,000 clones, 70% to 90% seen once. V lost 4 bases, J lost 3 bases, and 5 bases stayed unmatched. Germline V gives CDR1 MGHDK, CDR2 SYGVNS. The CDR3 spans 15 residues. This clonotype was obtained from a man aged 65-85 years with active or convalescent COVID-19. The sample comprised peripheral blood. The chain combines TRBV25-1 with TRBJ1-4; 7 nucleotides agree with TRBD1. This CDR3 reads CASSVLQGSNEKLFF. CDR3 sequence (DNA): TGTGCCAGCAGTGTCCTACAGGGGTCTAATGAAAAACTGTTTTTT.